Below are 12 T cell receptor beta chains sequenced from a single sample in a study of blood T cells in healthy people across ages. Sample-barcoded 5' priming and a J-beta primer mix drove a second PCR of roughly 7 to 11 cycles. TCRdb re-analysed the 5' RACE reads in MiXCR, keeping a single row per CDR3 protein. Of over 1,500,000 distinct CDR3 sequences listed, around half are singletons. The sample consisted of blood. All receptors come from a woman in her thirties or forties in good health.

Turning to this clonotype: A read error may account for a junction end that differs from germline. The rearrangement links TRBV7-2 to TRBJ2-6; perhaps TRBD1 as D (5 bases). There are 14 residues in the CDR3. Looked up from germline, CDR1 is SGHTA and CDR2 is FQGNSA. The CDR3 DNA reads TGTGCCAGCAGCTTGCAGGGCTGGGCCAACGTCCAGACTTTC. This encodes CASSLQGWANVQTF.

This clonotype appeared a few times. The CDR3 nucleotides read TGCAGTGCTAGAGCTCCGGGGGATACGCAGTATTTT. Amino acid sequence: CSARAPGDTQYF. V is TRBV20-1 and J is TRBJ2-3, with a tentative D call TRBD2 (5 bases). The CDR3 is made up of 12 amino acids. Germline lookup yields CDR1 DFQATT and CDR2 SNEGSKA (reference sequence). V was pared by 1 base and J by 6 bases, with 8 bases between.

The chain couples TRBV5-1 to TRBJ2-7; 9 positions match TRBD2. The CDR3 runs 16 residues. CDR1 and CDR2 (germline): SGHRS, YFSETQ. J was trimmed by 0 bases and V by 0 bases; bases with no gene match: 4. The CDR3 reads CASSLGGAGGSYEQYF. The DNA for the CDR3 is TGCGCCAGCAGCTTGGGCGGAGCGGGGGGCTCCTACGAGCAGTACTTC. The variable domain in full, completed from reference TRBV5-1 and TRBJ2-7, reads KAGVTQTPRYLIKTRGQQVTLSCSPISGHRSVSWYQQTPGQGLQFLFEYFSETQRNKGNFPGRFSGRQFSNSRSEMNVSTLELGDSALYLCASSLGGAGGSYEQYFGPGTRLTVT.

This clonotype was detected only a few times. The rearrangement links TRBV20-1 to TRBJ2-7; D is ambiguous. CDR3 length: 13 residues. Trimming pared 2 bases from V and 5 bases from J, leaving 13 bases between. CDR1 and CDR2 (germline): DFQATT, SNEGSKA (reference sequence). CDR3 in DNA: TGCAGTGCTAGACCCTACACGAAGGACGAGCAGTACTTC. Residues: CSARPYTKDEQYF.

The chain combines TRBV20-1 with TRBJ2-4; the D gene is possibly TRBD2 (6 bases). The assigned J gene may be wrong: the sequence end matches TRBJ2-5 better. Germline CDR1 and CDR2: DFQATT and SNEGSKA (reference sequence). CDR3 length: 11 residues. The CDR3 sequence is CSASSVETQYF. CDR3 DNA: TGCAGTGCTTCTAGCGTAGAGACCCAGTACTTC.

The CDR3 nucleotides are TGCGCCAGCAGCTTGGGGGACAGGGGTCTTAGCGAGCAGTACTTC. This sequence encodes CASSLGDRGLSEQYF. The V call is TRBV5-1, the J call TRBJ2-7, with 10 positions matching TRBD1. The germline CDR1 and CDR2 sequences are SGHRS and YFSETQ. The CDR3 is 15 residues long. The V gene end was trimmed by 0 bases and the J gene end by 6 bases; junction bases not matched to a gene: 6.

This clonotype was seen more than once but under ten times. The chain has TRBV20-1 and TRBJ2-5, with TRBD2 matching 8 bases. J was trimmed by 0 bases and V by 5 bases; bases with no gene match: 8. CDR3 length: 15 residues. Germline assignment: CDR1 DFQATT and CDR2 SNEGSKA (reference sequence). This chain's CDR3 is CSAFRGGGHQETQYF. The DNA of the CDR3 is TGCAGTGCTTTTCGAGGCGGGGGGCACCAAGAGACCCAGTACTTC.

This clonotype was counted only a few times. V gene TRBV4-2 combines with J gene TRBJ1-6; D unresolved. The CDR3 spans 16 residues. With 0 bases removed from V and 10 bases from J, the gap between germline ends came to 16 bases. Germline CDR1 is LGHNA and CDR2 is YNFKEQ. The CDR3 sequence: CASSQELGSWYSPLHF. The CDR3 coding sequence is TGTGCCAGCAGCCAAGAGCTAGGATCATGGTACTCACCCCTCCACTTT.

The chain couples TRBV5-1 to TRBJ1-5, with D perhaps TRBD1 (5 bases). This CDR3 region has 14 residues. CDR1 is SGHRS, CDR2 YFSETQ, per germline. Trimming left V 5 bases short and J 1 base short, with 10 bases between. This chain's CDR3 is CASSSQASNQPQHF. The CDR3 DNA follows: TGCGCCAGCAGTTCACAGGCGAGCAATCAGCCCCAGCATTTT.

The chain carries TRBV7-2 and TRBJ2-1, with D unclear. The germline gives CDR1 SGHTA, CDR2 FQGNSA. V was trimmed by 4 bases and J by 0 bases, leaving 13 bases between them. The CDR3 is 16 amino acids. The CDR3 protein is CASSSDLGSSYNEQFF. The CDR3 DNA follows: TGTGCCAGCAGCTCCGACCTGGGTTCCTCCTACAATGAGCAGTTCTTC.

The chain combines TRBV4-1 with TRBJ2-3, with 16 bases aligning to TRBD2. This CDR3 contains 19 residues. After removal of 2 bases from V and 2 bases from J, the junction contained 7 bases not matched to a gene. Germline V gives CDR1 MGHRA, CDR2 YSYEKL. In DNA form, the CDR3 reads TGCGCCAGCAGCCAAACTCCCGGGACTAGCGGGGGGGCCACAGATACGCAGTATTTT. Translated: CASSQTPGTSGGATDTQYF.

V usage is TRBV4-2 and J usage is TRBJ1-2; TRBD1 agrees at 12 bases. After removal of 6 bases from V and 8 bases from J, the junction contained 16 bases not matched to a gene. The CDR3 loop spans 17 amino acids. The germline CDR1 and CDR2 sequences are LGHNA and YNFKEQ. CDR3 nucleotide sequence: TGTGCCAGCAGTCAGCGCATGAGGGACAGGGGGCTATCGGGCTACACCTTC. Its protein product is CASSQRMRDRGLSGYTF.